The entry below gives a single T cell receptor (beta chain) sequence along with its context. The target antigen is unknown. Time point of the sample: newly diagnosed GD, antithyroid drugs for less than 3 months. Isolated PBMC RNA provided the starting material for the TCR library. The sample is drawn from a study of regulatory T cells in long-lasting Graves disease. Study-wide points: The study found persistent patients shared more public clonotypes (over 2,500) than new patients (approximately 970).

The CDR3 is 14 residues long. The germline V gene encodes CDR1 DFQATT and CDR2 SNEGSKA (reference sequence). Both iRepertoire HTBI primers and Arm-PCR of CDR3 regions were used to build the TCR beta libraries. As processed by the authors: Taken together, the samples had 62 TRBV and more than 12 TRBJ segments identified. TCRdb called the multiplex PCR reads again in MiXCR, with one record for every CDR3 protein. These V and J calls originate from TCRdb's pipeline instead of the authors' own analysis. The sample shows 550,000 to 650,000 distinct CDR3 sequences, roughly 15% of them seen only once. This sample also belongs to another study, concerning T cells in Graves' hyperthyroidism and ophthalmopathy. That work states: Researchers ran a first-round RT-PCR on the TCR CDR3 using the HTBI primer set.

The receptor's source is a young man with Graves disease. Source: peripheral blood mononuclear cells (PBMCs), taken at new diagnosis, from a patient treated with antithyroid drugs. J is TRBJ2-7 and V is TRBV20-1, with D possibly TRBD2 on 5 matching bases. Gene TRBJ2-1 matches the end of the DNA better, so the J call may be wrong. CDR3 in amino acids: CSALWTGAYNEQFF. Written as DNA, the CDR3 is TGCAGTGCTCTATGGACTGGAGCCTACAATGAGCAGTTCTTC.